Below, 11 T cell receptor beta chains from the same sample are listed, as sequenced in a study of cytomegalovirus exposure and HLA in healthy donors. Only in-frame clones appear in the TCRdb table, and some are missing; sequencing was by immunoSEQ multiplex PCR. Found here are 250,000 or so clones, around nine tenths of them singletons; the top ten hold around 3%. Sequencing was done on a sample of PBMCs. The receptors stem from a young man in good health and CMV-seronegative.

This chain uses TRBV19 with TRBJ1-1, with a weak D call TRBD1 (5 bases). This CDR3 has 12 residues. Germline CDR1 and CDR2: LNHDA and SQIVND (reference sequence). The V end lost 5 bases, the J end lost 10 bases, and 14 bases lay between the germline ends. The CDR3: CASSPDLGGAFF. The CDR3, as DNA: TGTGCCAGTAGTCCCGACCTCGGGGGAGCTTTCTTT.

This chain connects TRBV5-1 to TRBJ2-7; 7 bases match TRBD2. CDR3 length: 15 amino acids. The trim removed 1 base at V and 6 bases at J, leaving 10 bases unmatched. Germline CDR1 SGHRS, CDR2 YFSETQ. The CDR3: CASSLSALGGIEQYF. The CDR3 region has the DNA TGCGCCAGCAGCTTGTCAGCTTTGGGAGGGATCGAGCAGTACTTC.

The genes are TRBV5-1 and TRBJ2-3; 9 nucleotides agree with TRBD1. Losses at the gene ends were 6 bases for V and 5 bases for J; bases not matched to a gene: 7. The germline CDR1 and CDR2 sequences are SGHRS and YFSETQ. The CDR3 sequence is 14 residues long. CDR3 residues: CASTRDRAIDTQYF. CDR3 DNA: TGCGCCAGCACGAGGGACAGGGCCATAGATACGCAGTATTTT.

The rearrangement joins TRBV4-1 to TRBJ1-2; TRBD1 matches 12 bases. The CDR3 consists of 17 residues. The germline gives CDR1 MGHRA, CDR2 YSYEKL. J was trimmed by 4 bases and V by 4 bases; bases with no gene match: 10. The CDR3 reads CASSLQPGQGASYGYTF. The CDR3 nucleotides are TGCGCCAGCAGCCTTCAACCGGGACAGGGGGCGAGCTATGGCTACACCTTC.

The CDR3 here is CAWSSGETQYF. The CDR3 bases are TGTGCCTGGAGCTCCGGGGAGACCCAGTACTTC. This chain joins TRBV30 and TRBJ2-5; unclear D gene. The germline V gene encodes CDR1 GTSNPN and CDR2 SVGIG (reference sequence). The germline V and J ends were trimmed by 3 bases and 5 bases, with 7 bases remaining between them. This CDR3 is 11 amino acids long. The complete variable domain, with remaining parts taken from reference TRBV30 and TRBJ2-5, reads SQTIHQWPATLVQPVGSPLSLECTVEGTSNPNLYWYRQAAGRGLQLLFYSVGIGQISSEVPQNLSASRPQDRQFILSSKKLLLSDSGFYLCAWSSGETQYFGPGTRLLVL.

V gene TRBV28 combines with J gene TRBJ2-1, with 9 bases aligning to TRBD2. V shed 7 bases, J shed 9 bases, and the junction held 7 bases outside the gene matches. This CDR3 comprises 13 residues. The germline gives CDR1 MDHEN, CDR2 SYDVKM. CDR3 sequence: CASKAGGMGEQFF. CDR3 nucleotide sequence: TGTGCCAGCAAAGCGGGAGGAATGGGTGAGCAGTTCTTC.

The chain recombines TRBV5-6 with TRBJ2-1, with D maybe TRBD2 (6 bases). Germline values: CDR1 SGHDT, CDR2 YYEEEE. The CDR3 covers 11 residues. V dropped 4 bases and J dropped 14 bases, with 13 bases sitting between them. The CDR3 bases are TGTGCCAGCAGCGCGAAAGCGGGTGAGTTCTTC. Translated, it gives CASSAKAGEFF.

This rearrangement joins TRBV29-1 to TRBJ2-7, with TRBD2 identical over 10 bases. The CDR3 runs 14 residues. V was pared by 7 bases and J by 0 bases, with 6 bases of the junction left unmatched. Looked up from germline, CDR1 is SQVTM and CDR2 is ANQGSEA. DNA for the CDR3: TGCAGCGCTACCGTAGCGGGAGGCTCCTACGAGCAGTACTTC. It yields the protein CSATVAGGSYEQYF.

CDR3 protein: CASSEDGRSNQPQHF. Written as DNA, the CDR3 is TGTGCCAGCAGTGAAGATGGTAGGAGTAATCAGCCCCAGCATTTT. The rearrangement joins TRBV2 to TRBJ1-5; unclear D gene. The CDR3 length is 15 residues. V lost 1 base and J lost 4, with 11 bases in between. The germline gives CDR1 SNHLY, CDR2 FYNNEI.

The chain has TRBV4-1 and TRBJ1-6; TRBD1 matches 7 bases. Per germline, CDR1 MGHRA and CDR2 YSYEKL. V shed 3 bases, J shed 6 bases, and the junction held 5 bases outside the gene matches. The CDR3 sequence is 15 residues long. In DNA form, the CDR3 reads TGCGCCAGCAGCCAGTCAGGGGGGAGTAATTCACCCCTCCACTTT. This gives the protein CASSQSGGSNSPLHF.

This clone was seen once. The gene calls are TRBV7-9 and TRBJ1-6; no definite D call. V shed 5 bases and J shed 8 bases, with 7 bases lying between them. The CDR3 is made up of 12 amino acids. In germline, CDR1 is SEHNR, CDR2 FQNEAQ (reference sequence). As DNA, the CDR3 is TGTGCCAGCAGCCGCGGGTATTCACCCCTCCACTTT. As protein: CASSRGYSPLHF. Combining the CDR3 with reference TRBV7-9 and TRBJ1-6 gives the whole variable domain DTGVSQNPRHKITKRGQNVTFRCDPISEHNRLYWYRQTLGQGPEFLTYFQNEAQLEKSRLLSDRFSAERPKGSFSTLEIQRTEQGDSAMYLCASSRGYSPLHFGNGTRLTVT.